The entry that follows covers one TCR beta chain sequence. The antigen remains undetermined. The data belong to a study of CD8 T cells in Susac syndrome. Overall study findings and caveats: The TCR sequencing and HLA analysis in the study involved a relatively small number of individuals, as the study acknowledged.

This CDR3 comprises 16 residues. Germline V CDR1 and CDR2: KGHDR, SFDVKD. Trimming left V 1 base short and J 2 bases short, with 12 bases between. The authors reverse transcribed 0.5 to 1 ug RNA with random hexamers. Across 54 Vbeta and 13 Jbeta, immunoSEQ multiplex PCR amplified TCR beta CDR3. TCRdb re-analysed the immunoSEQ multiplex PCR reads in MiXCR, keeping a single row per CDR3 protein. Altogether about 300,000 distinct CDR3 sequences are present, almost 85% being singletons, with the ten largest covering 0.21%. Purification of the CD8+ and CD4+ T cells relied on negative isolation, and TEMRA cells underwent FACS enrichment.

Material for sequencing was CD8+ T cells from PBMCs. The TCR originated in a human donor with multiple sclerosis. This chain links TRBV24-1 with TRBJ2-3; D unresolved. The CDR3 DNA reads TGTGCCACCAGTGATTTTGGGCAACAATACACAGATACGCAGTATTTT. This codes for CATSDFGQQYTDTQYF.